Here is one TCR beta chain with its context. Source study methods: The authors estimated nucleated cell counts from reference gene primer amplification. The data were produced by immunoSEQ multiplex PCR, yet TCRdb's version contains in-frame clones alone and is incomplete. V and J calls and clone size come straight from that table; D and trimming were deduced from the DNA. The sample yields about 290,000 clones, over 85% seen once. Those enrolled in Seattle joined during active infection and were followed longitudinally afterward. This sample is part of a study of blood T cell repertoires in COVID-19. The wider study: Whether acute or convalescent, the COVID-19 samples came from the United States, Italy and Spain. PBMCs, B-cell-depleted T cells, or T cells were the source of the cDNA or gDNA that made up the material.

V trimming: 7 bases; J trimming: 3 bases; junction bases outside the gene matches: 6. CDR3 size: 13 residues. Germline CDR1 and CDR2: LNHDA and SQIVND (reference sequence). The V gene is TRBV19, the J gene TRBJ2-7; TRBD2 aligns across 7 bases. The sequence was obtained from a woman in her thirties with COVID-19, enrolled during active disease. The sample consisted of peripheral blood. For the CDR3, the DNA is TGTGCCAGTAATGGGGCGGGGGACTACGAGCAGTACTTC. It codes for CASNGAGDYEQYF.